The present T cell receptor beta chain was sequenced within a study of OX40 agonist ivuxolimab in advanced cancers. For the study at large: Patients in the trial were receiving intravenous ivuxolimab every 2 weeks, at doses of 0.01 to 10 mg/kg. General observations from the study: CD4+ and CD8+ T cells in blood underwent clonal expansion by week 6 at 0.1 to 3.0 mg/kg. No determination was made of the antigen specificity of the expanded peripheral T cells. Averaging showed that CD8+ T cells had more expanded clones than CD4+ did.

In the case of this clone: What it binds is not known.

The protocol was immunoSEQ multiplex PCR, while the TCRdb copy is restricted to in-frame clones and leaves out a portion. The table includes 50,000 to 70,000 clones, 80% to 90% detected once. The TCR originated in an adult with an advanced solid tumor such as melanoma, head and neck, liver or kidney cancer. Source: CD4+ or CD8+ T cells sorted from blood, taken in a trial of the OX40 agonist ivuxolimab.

The CDR3 loop reads CASGITRYEQYF. CDR3 nucleotides: TGTGCTAGTGGTATAACACGATACGAGCAGTACTTC. The rearrangement uses TRBV12-5 and TRBJ2-7; D call uncertain. Trimming removed 5 bases from V and 4 bases from J, with 9 bases in between. CDR1 and CDR2 from the germline V gene are LGHNT and FRNRAP. There are 12 residues in the CDR3.